The 12 T cell receptor beta chains in this list originate from one sample, sequenced in a study of tumor-infiltrating lymphocytes in primary liver carcinoma. Between roughly 20 and 32 mg of unsorted bulk tissue served as the source from which RNA and DNA were co-extracted. TCR beta cDNA came from 400 to 500 ng total RNA, primed with a constant-region primer. Libraries covering TCR beta were generated through three nested multiplex PCR rounds (using a slightly modified ARM-PCR). Running roughly 10 cycles apiece, the first two PCR rounds relied on TRBV1-TRBV30 forward primers together with a C-beta reverse primer. A single record per CDR3 protein comes from TCRdb applying MiXCR to the multiplex PCR reads. The sample lists some 55,000 distinct CDR3 sequences; around three quarters were seen once. The sample was liver tumor tissue from sampling region 2. The subset denotes: tumor region T2, inferior pole. Receptors were obtained from a man in his forties with primary liver carcinoma and hepatitis B virus infection.

This clonotype appeared many times. The rearrangement uses TRBV4-1 and TRBJ2-1, with TRBD2 identical over 11 bases. Germline V gene lookup returns CDR1 MGHRA and CDR2 YSYEKL. V lost 2 bases and J lost 3; bases outside the gene matches: 3. The CDR3 sequence is 16 residues long. CDR3 coding DNA: TGCGCCAGCAGCCAACGCGGACTAGCGGGCTACAATGAGCAGTTCTTC. Translating gives CASSQRGLAGYNEQFF.

The sample holds many counts of this clonotype. This chain joins TRBV29-1 and TRBJ2-1, with 7 bases identical to TRBD2. The CDR3 length is 12 residues. Unmatched junction bases numbered 3, after V lost 7 bases and J lost 3 bases. From germline, CDR1 is SQVTM and CDR2 ANQGSEA. CDR3 bases: TGCAGCGCTGGACTAGTCTACAATGAGCAGTTCTTC. Protein product: CSAGLVYNEQFF.

This chain links TRBV14 with TRBJ2-7; a weak D match, TRBD2 (6 bases). V lost 5 bases and J 9 bases, leaving 17 bases between the germline ends. CDR1 is SGHDN and CDR2 is FVKESK in the germline V gene. This CDR3 has 13 residues. The CDR3 DNA is TGTGCCAGCAGCATGGGAGGACTCCTGGGGCAGTACTTC. Translating it yields CASSMGGLLGQYF. Using reference TRBV14 and TRBJ2-7 for the parts outside the CDR3, the full variable domain is EAGVTQFPSHSVIEKGQTVTLRCDPISGHDNLYWYRRVMGKEIKFLLHFVKESKQDESGMPNNRFLAERTGGTYSTLKVQPAELEDSGVYFCASSMGGLLGQYFGPGTRLTVT.

A note on this clonotype: The junction and the germline gene differ at one end; a read error may be behind it. This sequence joins TRBV29-1 and TRBJ1-2; possible D gene TRBD1, 6 bases. The CDR3 loop spans 14 amino acids. Germline V gives CDR1 SQVTM, CDR2 ANQGSEA. CDR3 coding DNA: TGCAGCGACCGCCTATCGGGACAAACCTATGGCTACATCTTT. Its translation is CSDRLSGQTYGYIF.

About this clonotype itself: Germline and junction disagree at one end, which may indicate a read error. V is TRBV11-1 and J is TRBJ2-5, with D possibly matching TRBD2 (5 bases). The CDR3 extends over 19 amino acids. Germline V gives CDR1 SGHAT, CDR2 FQDESV (reference sequence). The CDR3 sequence is CVSSPPPEVRKGFQETQYF. CDR3 DNA sequence: TGTGTCAGCAGCCCGCCCCCGGAGGTCAGGAAGGGCTTCCAAGAGACCCAGTATTTC.

This clonotype was seen a few times. A much larger clonotype is one base distant, so this may be a read error. The chain couples TRBV5-4 to TRBJ2-7; 10 bases agree with TRBD1. The CDR3 extends over 16 amino acids. Looked up from germline, CDR1 is SGHNT and CDR2 is YYREEE (reference sequence). As DNA, the CDR3 is TGTGTCAGCAGCCATCCTCCCGGGACAGGGGCACAGCAGCAGTACTTC. This encodes CVSSHPPGTGAQQQYF.

In the case of this clonotype: This may come from a read error, since a much larger clone is one base off. Here the CDR3 DNA reads TGCGCCGGCAGCCAAAGTATGGACTGGGACCTGTTTTTT. It encodes CAGSQSMDWDLFF. The rearrangement joins TRBV4-1 to TRBJ2-2; D assignment may be TRBD1 or TRBD2 (5 bases each). This CDR3 contains 13 residues. Germline CDR1 MGHRA, CDR2 YSYEKL.

The V call is TRBV11-2, the J call TRBJ2-2; D gene ambiguous. Trimming cost V 9 bases and J 5 bases, with 16 bases left between them. Germline V CDR1 and CDR2: SGHAT, FQNNGV. The CDR3 is 14 amino acids. The CDR3 region is CASGLGIRTGELFF. Here the CDR3 DNA reads TGTGCCAGTGGCTTAGGGATCCGGACCGGGGAGCTGTTTTTT.

The genes are TRBV27 and TRBJ2-7; TRBD2 agrees at 8 bases. V shed 6 bases and J 5 bases; nucleotides not matched to a gene: 9. The CDR3 extends over 14 amino acids. CDR1 is MNHEY, CDR2 SMNVEV, per germline (reference sequence). As DNA, the CDR3 is TGTGCCAGCAGCAACGGGGGGGGAAGTGACGAGCAGTACTTC. This encodes CASSNGGGSDEQYF.

The rearrangement links TRBV6-5 to TRBJ2-1; D perhaps matches TRBD1 (5 bases). V was shortened by 4 bases and J by 5 bases, with 12 bases between the two germline ends. The germline V gene has CDR1 MNHEY and CDR2 SVGAGI. This CDR3 has 14 residues. For the CDR3, the DNA is TGTGCCAGCAGTTGGCAGGACATGGACAATGAGCAGTTCTTC. Protein: CASSWQDMDNEQFF.

Of note for this clonotype: This CDR3 fails to terminate in the conserved phenylalanine or tryptophan, so it likely reflects a read error. No DNA is shown, since the ends of the CDR3 on it are uncertain; the CDR3 is the one TCRdb lists. The chain uses TRBV6-2 or TRBV6-3 and TRBJ2-1; the table names TRBD1, a call not compared with the DNA. Per the germline V gene, CDR1 is MNHEY and CDR2 is SVGEGT. The CDR3 numbers 13 amino acids, ends counted. The CDR3 here is CTSSYMSGTGGFL.

Points on this clonotype: The conserved final phenylalanine or tryptophan is absent from the CDR3, which likely points to a read error. V is TRBV29-1 and J is TRBJ2-3; 7 bases match TRBD2. The CDR3 runs to 16 residues. The V gene's germline CDR1 is SQVTM and CDR2 ANQGSEA. CDR3: CSVDGEAGIFADMQYI. CDR3 nucleotides: TGCAGCGTTGACGGAGAAGCGGGAATTTTCGCAGATATGCAGTATATT.